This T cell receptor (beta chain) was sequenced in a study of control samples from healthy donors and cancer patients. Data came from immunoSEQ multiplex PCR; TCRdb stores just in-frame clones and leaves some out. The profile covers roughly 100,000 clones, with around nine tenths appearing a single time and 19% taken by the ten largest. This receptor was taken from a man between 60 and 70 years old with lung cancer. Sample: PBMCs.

In DNA, the CDR3 is TGCGCCAGCAGGGCAGCTAGCGGGGTGGGTAGGGCAGATACGCAGTATTTT. It codes for CASRAASGVGRADTQYF. This chain connects TRBV5-1 to TRBJ2-3; the match to TRBD2 covers 9 bases. The CDR3 runs to 17 residues. Germline V gene data show CDR1 as SGHRS and CDR2 as YFSETQ. V lost 5 bases to trimming and J lost 4 bases; unmatched junction nucleotides: 14.